The clone carrying this T cell receptor (beta chain) was picked up one time. The antigen is undetermined. Profiled with immunoSEQ multiplex PCR; TCRdb holds only in-frame clones, not every one. The sample shows about 46,000 clones, 85% to 95% of them seen only once. This sample was taken from a study of a mutant IDH1 vaccine in newly diagnosed glioma. This sample's time point: week 35, safety follow-up. Doses comprised 300 ug of mutant IDH1 20-mer peptide each, plus topical imiquimod. The CDR3 is 14 amino acids. Trimming removed 1 base from V and 3 bases from J; junction bases left unmatched: 1. The germline gives CDR1 LGHNA, CDR2 YSLEER.

This TCR came from a man aged 50-59 years with glioma. The sample was PBMCs, taken from a glioma patient whose treatment included an IDH1 peptide vaccine. V gene TRBV4-3 combines with J gene TRBJ2-7, with 9 bases lining up with TRBD1. CDR3 sequence (DNA): TGCGCCAGCAGCCAAGGGACAGGGGTCTACGAGCAGTACTTC. The encoded protein is CASSQGTGVYEQYF.